This TCR beta chain came from a study of shared clonotypes between healthy human individuals. Profiling relied on immunoSEQ multiplex PCR, and the TCRdb table lists in-frame clones only, not all of them. The table shows millions of clones, with 90% to 95% occurring only once. The CDR3 sequence is 14 residues long. Deletions cut 7 bases from V and 4 bases from J, with 13 bases between. Germline V gene lookup returns CDR1 MNHEY and CDR2 SMNVEV (reference sequence). This sequence originates from a man younger than 30 in good health. Specimen: naive CD4+ T cells sorted from blood. Specified subset: CD45RA+ positively selected. The chain couples TRBV27 to TRBJ2-2; D is possibly TRBD2 (5 bases). The DNA for the CDR3 is TGTGCCAGCACTCTAAGCGGTGCCACCGGGGAGCTGTTTTTT. It codes for CASTLSGATGELFF.